Reported below is one T cell receptor beta chain. Its antigen is still unknown. The data derive from a study of long-term antiretroviral therapy in people with HIV. The libraries were made with immunoSEQ v3.0 at survey level. Sequenced by immunoSEQ multiplex PCR; TCRdb stores in-frame clones only, minus some. The sample lists around 37,000 clones; approximately 85% were seen once. Study results and limitations: Post-ART, diversity grew, though it stayed under transplant donor control levels.

Germline V gives CDR1 SGHNT, CDR2 YYREEE (reference sequence). This CDR3 has 15 amino acids. The V and J ends lost 4 bases and 5 bases respectively, with 18 bases between them. V and J are TRBV5-4 and TRBJ2-5, with a weak D call TRBD1 (6 bases). The receptor was isolated from a man aged 18 to 29 with HIV. The sample here was unsorted PBMCs, taken around 3.3 years after starting antiretroviral therapy. CDR3 protein: CASSLGQEGVETQYF. CDR3 coding DNA: TGTGCCAGCAGCCTTGGGCAAGAGGGGGTGGAGACCCAGTACTTC.